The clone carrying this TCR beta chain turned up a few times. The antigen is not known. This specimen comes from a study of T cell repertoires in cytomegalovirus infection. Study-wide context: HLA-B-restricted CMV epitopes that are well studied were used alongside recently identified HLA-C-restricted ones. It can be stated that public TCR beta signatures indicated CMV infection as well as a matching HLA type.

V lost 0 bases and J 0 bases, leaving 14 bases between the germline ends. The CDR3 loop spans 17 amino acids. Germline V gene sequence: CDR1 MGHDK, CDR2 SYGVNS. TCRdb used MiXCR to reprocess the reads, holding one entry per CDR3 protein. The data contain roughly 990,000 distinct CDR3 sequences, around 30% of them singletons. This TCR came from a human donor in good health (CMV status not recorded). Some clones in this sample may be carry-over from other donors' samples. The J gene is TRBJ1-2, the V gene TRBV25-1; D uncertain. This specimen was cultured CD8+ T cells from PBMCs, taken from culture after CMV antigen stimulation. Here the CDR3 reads CASSEYVKLTSNYGYTF. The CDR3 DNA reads TGTGCCAGCAGTGAATATGTCAAACTGACCTCTAACTATGGCTACACCTTC.